Below, one T cell receptor beta chain is given with its context. V lost 3 bases and J lost 4, with 13 bases in between. The CDR3 loop spans 15 amino acids. Per germline, CDR1 KGHSH and CDR2 LQKENI. The source of the sample is a study of CD8+ T cells in alopecia areata. Extraction and reverse transcription of RNA yielded cDNA as the sequencing template. Some clones are missing from TCRdb's copy, which holds only in-frame ones; the method was immunoSEQ multiplex PCR. This table has around 160,000 clones, about 89% appearing once. The sequencing used CD8+ T cells sorted from blood, collected at week 0. The TCR originated in a human donor with alopecia areata. This rearrangement joins TRBV18 to TRBJ1-5; tentatively, D is TRBD1 (5 bases). The CDR3 coding sequence is TGTGCCAGCTCACCTAACCGGGACTTAAATCAGCCCCAGCATTTT. Translating it yields CASSPNRDLNQPQHF.